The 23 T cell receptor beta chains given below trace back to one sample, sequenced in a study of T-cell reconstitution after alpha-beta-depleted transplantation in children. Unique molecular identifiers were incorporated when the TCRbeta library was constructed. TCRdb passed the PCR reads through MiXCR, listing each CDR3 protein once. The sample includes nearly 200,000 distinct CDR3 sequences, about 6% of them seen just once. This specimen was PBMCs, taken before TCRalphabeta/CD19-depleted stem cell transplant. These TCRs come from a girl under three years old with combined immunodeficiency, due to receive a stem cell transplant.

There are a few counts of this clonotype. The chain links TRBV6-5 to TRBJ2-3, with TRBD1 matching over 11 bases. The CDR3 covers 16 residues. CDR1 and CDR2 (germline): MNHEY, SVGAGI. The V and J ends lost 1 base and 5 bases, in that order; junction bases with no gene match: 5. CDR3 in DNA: TGTGCCAGCAGTTACTGGACAGGGGGCGTGGGAGATACGCAGTATTTT. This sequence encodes CASSYWTGGVGDTQYF.

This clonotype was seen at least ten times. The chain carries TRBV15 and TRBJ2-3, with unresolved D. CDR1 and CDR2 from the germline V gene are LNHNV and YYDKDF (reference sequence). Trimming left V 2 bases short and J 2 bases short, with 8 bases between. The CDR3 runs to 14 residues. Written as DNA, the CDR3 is TGTGCCACCAGCAGATCAGCCTACACAGATACGCAGTATTTT. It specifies CATSRSAYTDTQYF.

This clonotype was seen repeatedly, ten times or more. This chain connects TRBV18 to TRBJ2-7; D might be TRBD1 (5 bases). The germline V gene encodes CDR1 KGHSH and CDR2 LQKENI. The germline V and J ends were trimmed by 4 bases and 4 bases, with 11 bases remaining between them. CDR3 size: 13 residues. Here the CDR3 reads CASSRQQVYEQYF. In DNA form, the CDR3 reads TGTGCCAGCTCACGTCAACAGGTTTACGAGCAGTACTTC.

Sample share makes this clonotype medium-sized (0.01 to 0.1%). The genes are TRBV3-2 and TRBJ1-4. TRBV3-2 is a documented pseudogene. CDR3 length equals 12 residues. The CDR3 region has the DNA TGTGCCAGCAGTTCAGTCGAAGAAAAACTGTTTTTT. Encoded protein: CASSSVEEKLFF.

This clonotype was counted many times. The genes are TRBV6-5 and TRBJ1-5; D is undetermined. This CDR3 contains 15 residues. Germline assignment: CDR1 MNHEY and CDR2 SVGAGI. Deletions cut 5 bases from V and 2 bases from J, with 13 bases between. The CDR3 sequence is CASSPGQRGNQPQHF. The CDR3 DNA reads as TGTGCCAGCAGTCCGGGCCAAAGGGGCAATCAGCCCCAGCATTTT.

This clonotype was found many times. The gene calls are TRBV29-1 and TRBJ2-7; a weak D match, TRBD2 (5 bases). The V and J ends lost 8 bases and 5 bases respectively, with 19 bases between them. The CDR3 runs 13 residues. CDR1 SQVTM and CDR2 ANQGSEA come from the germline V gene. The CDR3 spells CSIYGILGNEQYF. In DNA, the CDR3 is TGCAGCATATACGGGATCCTTGGCAACGAGCAGTACTTC.

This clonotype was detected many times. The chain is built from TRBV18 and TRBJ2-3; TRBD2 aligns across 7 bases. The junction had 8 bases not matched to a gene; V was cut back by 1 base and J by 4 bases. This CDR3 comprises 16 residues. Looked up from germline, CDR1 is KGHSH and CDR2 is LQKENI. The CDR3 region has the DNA TGTGCCAGCTCACCACTAGCGGGTTCCACGGCAGATACGCAGTATTTT. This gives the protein CASSPLAGSTADTQYF.

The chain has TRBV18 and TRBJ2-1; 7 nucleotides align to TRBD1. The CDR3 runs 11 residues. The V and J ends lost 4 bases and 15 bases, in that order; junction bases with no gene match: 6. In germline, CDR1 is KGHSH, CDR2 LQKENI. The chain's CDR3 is CASSLPGQRFF. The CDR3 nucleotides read TGTGCCAGCTCACTCCCGGGACAGCGGTTCTTC. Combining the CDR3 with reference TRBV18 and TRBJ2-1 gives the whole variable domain NAGVMQNPRHLVRRRGQEARLRCSPMKGHSHVYWYRQLPEEGLKFMVYLQKENIIDESGMPKERFSAEFPKEGPSILRIQQVVRGDSAAYFCASSLPGQRFFGPGTRLTVL.

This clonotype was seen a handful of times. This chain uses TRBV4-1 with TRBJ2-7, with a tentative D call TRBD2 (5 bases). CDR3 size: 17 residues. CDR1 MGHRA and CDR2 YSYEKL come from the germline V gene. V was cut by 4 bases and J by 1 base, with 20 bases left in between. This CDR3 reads CASSPHPEEIESYEQYF. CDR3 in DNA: TGCGCCAGCAGCCCCCACCCGGAGGAAATTGAGTCCTACGAGCAGTACTTC.

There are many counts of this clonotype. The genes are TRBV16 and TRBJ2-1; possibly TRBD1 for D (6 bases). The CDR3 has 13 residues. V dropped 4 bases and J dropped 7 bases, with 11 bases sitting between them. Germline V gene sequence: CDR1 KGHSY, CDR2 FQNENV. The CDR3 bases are TGTGCCAGCAGCCTGCTTAGGGGGAATGAGCAGTTCTTC. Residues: CASSLLRGNEQFF.

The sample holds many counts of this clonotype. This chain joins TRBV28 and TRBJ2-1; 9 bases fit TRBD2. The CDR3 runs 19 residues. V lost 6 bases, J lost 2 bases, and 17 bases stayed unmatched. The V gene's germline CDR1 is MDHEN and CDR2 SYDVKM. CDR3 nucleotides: TGTGCCAGCAGGACCCTTTGGCTAGCGGGGAATACCCCCTACAATGAGCAGTTCTTC. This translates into CASRTLWLAGNTPYNEQFF.

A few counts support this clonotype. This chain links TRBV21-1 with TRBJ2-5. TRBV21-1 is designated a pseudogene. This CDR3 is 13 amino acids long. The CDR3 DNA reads TGTGCCAGCACCCGACCTAACCAAGAGACCCAGTACTTC. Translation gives CASTRPNQETQYF.

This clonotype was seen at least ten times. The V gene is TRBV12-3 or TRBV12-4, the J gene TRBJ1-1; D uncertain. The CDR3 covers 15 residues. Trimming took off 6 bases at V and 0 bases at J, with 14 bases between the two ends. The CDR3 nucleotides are TGTGCCAGCAGCCTAGGGTCGGCAATGAACACTGAAGCTTTCTTT. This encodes CASSLGSAMNTEAFF.

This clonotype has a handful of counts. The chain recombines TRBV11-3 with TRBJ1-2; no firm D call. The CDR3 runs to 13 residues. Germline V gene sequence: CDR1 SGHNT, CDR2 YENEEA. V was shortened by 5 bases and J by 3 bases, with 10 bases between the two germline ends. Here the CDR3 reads CASSPGLDYGYTF. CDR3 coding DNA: TGTGCCAGCAGCCCGGGTTTGGACTATGGCTACACCTTC.

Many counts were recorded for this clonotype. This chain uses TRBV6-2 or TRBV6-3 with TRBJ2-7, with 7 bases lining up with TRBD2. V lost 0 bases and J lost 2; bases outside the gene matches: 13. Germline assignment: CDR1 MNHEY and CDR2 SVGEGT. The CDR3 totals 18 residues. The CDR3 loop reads CASSYSVPMLADAYEQYF. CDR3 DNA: TGTGCCAGCAGTTACTCGGTTCCAATGCTAGCGGATGCCTACGAGCAGTACTTC.

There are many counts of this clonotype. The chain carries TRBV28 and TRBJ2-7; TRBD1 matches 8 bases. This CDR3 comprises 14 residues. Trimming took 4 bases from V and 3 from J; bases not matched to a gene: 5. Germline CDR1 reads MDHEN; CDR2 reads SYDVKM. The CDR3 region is CASSYRTGSYEQYF. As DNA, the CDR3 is TGTGCCAGCAGTTACCGGACAGGGAGCTACGAGCAGTACTTC.

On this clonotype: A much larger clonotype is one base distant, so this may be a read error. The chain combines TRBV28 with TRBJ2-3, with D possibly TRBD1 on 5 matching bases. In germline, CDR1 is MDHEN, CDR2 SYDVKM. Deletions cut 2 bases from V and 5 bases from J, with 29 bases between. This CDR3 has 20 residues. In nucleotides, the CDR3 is TGTGCCAGCAGTTTACAGGGATACGGAAACTATCCGACCCCCAAAGATACGCAGTATTTT. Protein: CASSLQGYGNYPTPKDTQYF.

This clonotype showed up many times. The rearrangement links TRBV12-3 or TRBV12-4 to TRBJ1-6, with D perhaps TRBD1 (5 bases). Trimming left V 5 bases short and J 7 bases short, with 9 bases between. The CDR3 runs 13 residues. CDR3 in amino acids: CASSVGTNSPLHF. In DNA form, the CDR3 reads TGTGCCAGCAGTGTTGGGACCAATTCACCCCTCCACTTT.

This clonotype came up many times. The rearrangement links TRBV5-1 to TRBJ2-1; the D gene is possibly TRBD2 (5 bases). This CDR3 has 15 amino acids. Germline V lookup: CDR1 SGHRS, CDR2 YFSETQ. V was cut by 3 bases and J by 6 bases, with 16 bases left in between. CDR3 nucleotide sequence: TGCGCCAGCAGCTCACTAGTCTCCAACCTCAATGAGCAGTTCTTC. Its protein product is CASSSLVSNLNEQFF.

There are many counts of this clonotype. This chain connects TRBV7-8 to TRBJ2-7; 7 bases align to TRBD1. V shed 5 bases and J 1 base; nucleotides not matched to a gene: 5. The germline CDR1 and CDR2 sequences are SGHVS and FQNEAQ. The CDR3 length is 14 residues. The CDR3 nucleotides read TGTGCCAGCAGCCATGGGACAGAGTCCTACGAGCAGTACTTC. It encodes CASSHGTESYEQYF.

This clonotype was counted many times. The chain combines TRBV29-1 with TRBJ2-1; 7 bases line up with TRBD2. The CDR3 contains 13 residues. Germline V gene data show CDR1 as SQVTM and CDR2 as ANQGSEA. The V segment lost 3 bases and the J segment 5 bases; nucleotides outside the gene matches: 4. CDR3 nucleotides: TGCAGCGTTGAGCGGGAGTGGGACAATGAGCAGTTCTTC. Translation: CSVEREWDNEQFF.

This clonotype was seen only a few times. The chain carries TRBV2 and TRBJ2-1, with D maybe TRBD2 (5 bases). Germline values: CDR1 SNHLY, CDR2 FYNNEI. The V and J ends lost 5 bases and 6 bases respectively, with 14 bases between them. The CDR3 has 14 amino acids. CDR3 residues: CASSFGLGFNEQFF. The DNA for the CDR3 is TGTGCCAGCAGTTTCGGACTGGGGTTCAATGAGCAGTTCTTC.

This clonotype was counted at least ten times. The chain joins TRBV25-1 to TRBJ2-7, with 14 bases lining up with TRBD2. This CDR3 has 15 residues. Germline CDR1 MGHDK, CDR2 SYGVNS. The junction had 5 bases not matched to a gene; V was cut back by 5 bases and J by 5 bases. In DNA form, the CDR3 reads TGTGCCAGCAGTCCCATGGGACTAGCGGGAGACGAGCAGTACTTC. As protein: CASSPMGLAGDEQYF.